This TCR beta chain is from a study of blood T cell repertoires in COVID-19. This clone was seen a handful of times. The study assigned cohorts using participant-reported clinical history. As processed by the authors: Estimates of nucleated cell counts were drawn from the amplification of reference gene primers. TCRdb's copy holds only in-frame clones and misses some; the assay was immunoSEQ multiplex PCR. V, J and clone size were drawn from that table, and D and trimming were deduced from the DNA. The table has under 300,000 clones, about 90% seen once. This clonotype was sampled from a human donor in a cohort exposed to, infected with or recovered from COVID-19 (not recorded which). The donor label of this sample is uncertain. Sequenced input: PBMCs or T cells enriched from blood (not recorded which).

CDR3 bases: TGTGCCAGCAGCGCAGGACTAGGGGGGATCACCGGGGAGCTGTTTTTT. Its translation: CASSAGLGGITGELFF. This sequence joins TRBV9 and TRBJ2-2, with D perhaps matching TRBD2 (7 bases). Germline-derived CDR1 and CDR2 are SGDLS and YYNGEE. This CDR3 has 16 residues. Trimming took 3 bases from V and 4 from J, leaving 16 bases between them. Complete variable domain (other parts from reference TRBV9 and TRBJ2-2): DSGVTQTPKHLITATGQRVTLRCSPRSGDLSVYWYQQSLDQGLQFLIQYYNGEERAKGNILERFSAQQFPDLHSELNLSSLELGDSALYFCASSAGLGGITGELFFGEGSRLTVL.